This T cell receptor (beta chain) stems from a study of shared clonotypes between healthy human individuals. This clone is a singleton in its sample. Every donor, a Caucasian adult, lived in Nashville, Tennessee. V was shortened by 6 bases and J by 14 bases, with 20 bases between the two germline ends. The germline V gene encodes CDR1 SQVTM and CDR2 ANQGSEA. This CDR3 spans 12 amino acids. Unsorted PBMC samples were amplified in replicate PCRs containing around 300 ng DNA, tens of thousands of T cell genomes. Repertoires were generated with immunoSEQ multiplex PCR, while TCRdb's copy carries only in-frame clones and drops some. Of approximately 500,000 clones listed, about four fifths are singletons.

Sequencing input: PBMCs. The rearrangement links TRBV29-1 to TRBJ2-1; D tentatively reads TRBD1 or TRBD2 (6 bases each). The TCR sequence derives from a woman aged 40 to 55 in good health. Some clones in this sample may be carry-over from other donors' samples. DNA of the CDR3: TGCAGCGTAGGGGGAGGACCCTGGGAAAAGTTCTTC. Protein: CSVGGGPWEKFF.